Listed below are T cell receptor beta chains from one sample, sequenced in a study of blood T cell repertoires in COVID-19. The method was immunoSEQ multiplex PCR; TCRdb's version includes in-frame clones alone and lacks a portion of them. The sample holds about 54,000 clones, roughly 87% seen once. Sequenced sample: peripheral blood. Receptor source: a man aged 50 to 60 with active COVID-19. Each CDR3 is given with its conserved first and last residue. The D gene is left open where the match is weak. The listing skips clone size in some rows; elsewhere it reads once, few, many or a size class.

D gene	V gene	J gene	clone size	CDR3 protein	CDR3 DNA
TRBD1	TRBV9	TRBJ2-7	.	CASSGQGGAGEQYF	TGTGCCAGCAGCGGACAGGGGGGCGCGGGGGAGCAGTACTTC
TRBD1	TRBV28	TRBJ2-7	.	CASSTIGTALSYEQYF	TGTGCCAGCAGTACCATCGGGACAGCTCTCTCCTACGAGCAGTACTTC
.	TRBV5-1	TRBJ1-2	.	CASSPDKLDYGYTF	TGCGCCAGCAGCCCCGACAAGTTAGACTATGGCTACACCTTC
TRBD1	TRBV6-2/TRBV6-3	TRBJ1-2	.	CASSYSGQGSAGYTF	TGTGCCAGCAGTTACTCGGGACAGGGGTCCGCTGGCTACACCTTC
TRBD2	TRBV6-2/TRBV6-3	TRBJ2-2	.	CASSYSSGRVNTGELFF	TGTGCCAGCAGTTACAGCAGCGGGAGGGTGAACACCGGGGAGCTGTTTTTT
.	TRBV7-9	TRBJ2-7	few	CASSLQTGLSHEQYF	TGTGCCAGCAGCCTACAGACAGGCCTAAGCCACGAGCAGTACTTC
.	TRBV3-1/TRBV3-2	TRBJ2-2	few	CASSQGPRTYTGELFF	TGTGCCAGCAGCCAAGGCCCCCGGACTTACACCGGGGAGCTGTTTTTT
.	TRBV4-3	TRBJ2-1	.	CASSKPPRDRLAEQFF	TGCGCCAGCAGCAAGCCTCCCCGGGACAGACTAGCGGAGCAGTTCTTC
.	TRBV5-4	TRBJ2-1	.	CASSLRDLGGEQFF	TGTGCCAGCAGCCTCCGGGACTTGGGGGGTGAGCAGTTCTTC
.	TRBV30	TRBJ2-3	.	CASRTGADTQYF	TGTGCCTCCCGAACGGGGGCAGATACGCAGTATTTT
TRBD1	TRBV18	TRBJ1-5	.	CASSARDRTNQPQHF	TGTGCCAGCTCAGCTCGGGACAGGACCAATCAGCCCCAGCATTTT
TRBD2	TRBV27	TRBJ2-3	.	CASSPLGLAGGSTDTQYF	TGTGCCAGCAGTCCCCTCGGACTAGCGGGAGGGAGCACAGATACGCAGTATTTT
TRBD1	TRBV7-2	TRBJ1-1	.	CASSLGGGGFTEAFF	TGTGCCAGCAGCTTAGGAGGAGGGGGCTTTACTGAAGCTTTCTTT
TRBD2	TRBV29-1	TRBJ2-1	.	CSADPRTSAYNEQFF	TGCAGCGCCGATCCTAGGACTAGCGCCTACAATGAGCAGTTCTTC
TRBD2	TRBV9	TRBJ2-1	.	CASSVGTSVYNEQFF	TGTGCCAGCAGCGTTGGGACTAGCGTATACAATGAGCAGTTCTTC
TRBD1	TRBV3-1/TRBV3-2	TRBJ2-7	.	CASSPMGQGVSYEQYF	TGTGCCAGCAGCCCGATGGGGCAGGGGGTGAGCTACGAGCAGTACTTC
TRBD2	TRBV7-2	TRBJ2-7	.	CASSFRGGGTYEQYF	TGTGCCAGCAGCTTCCGGGGGGGAGGGACCTACGAGCAGTACTTC
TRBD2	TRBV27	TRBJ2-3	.	CASGLAGASTDTQYF	TGTGCCAGCGGACTAGCGGGAGCTAGCACAGATACGCAGTATTTT
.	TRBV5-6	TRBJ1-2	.	CASSFRVSDGYTF	TGTGCCAGCAGCTTCCGGGTGTCCGATGGCTACACCTTC
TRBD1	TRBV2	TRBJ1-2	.	CASSTTGGPTSGYTF	TGTGCCAGCAGTACGACAGGGGGCCCTACTAGTGGCTACACCTTC
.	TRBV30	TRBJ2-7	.	CAWSEGGPRGQYF	TGTGCCTGGAGTGAAGGCGGGCCCCGGGGGCAGTACTTC
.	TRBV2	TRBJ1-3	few	CASSEHGNTIYF	TGTGCCAGCAGTGAACATGGAAACACCATATATTTT
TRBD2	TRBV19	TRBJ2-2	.	CASSIGHGRGELFF	TGTGCCAGTAGTATAGGACACGGGAGGGGGGAGCTGTTTTTT
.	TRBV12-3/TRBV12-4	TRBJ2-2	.	CASSQQAPGELFF	TGTGCCAGCAGCCAACAGGCCCCCGGGGAGCTGTTTTTT
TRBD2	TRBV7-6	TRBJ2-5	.	CASSPGGARQETQYF	TGTGCCAGCAGTCCCGGGGGGGCGCGGCAAGAGACCCAGTACTTC
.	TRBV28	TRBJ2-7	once	CASSLRTFGGYEQYF	TGTGCCAGCAGCCTTCGGACCTTCGGAGGCTACGAGCAGTACTTC
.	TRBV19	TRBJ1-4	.	CASSIASRRGEKLFF	TGTGCCAGTAGTATAGCGTCGCGTAGAGGGGAAAAACTGTTTTTT
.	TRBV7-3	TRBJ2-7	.	CASSFGGEQYF	TGTGCCAGCAGCTTTGGCGGGGAGCAGTACTTC
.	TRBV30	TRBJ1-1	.	CAWSVGTEAFF	TGTGCCTGGAGTGTCGGCACTGAAGCTTTCTTT
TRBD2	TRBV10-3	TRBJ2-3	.	CAISESALAGGSTDTQYF	TGTGCCATCAGTGAGTCGGCGTTAGCGGGGGGATCAACAGATACGCAGTATTTT